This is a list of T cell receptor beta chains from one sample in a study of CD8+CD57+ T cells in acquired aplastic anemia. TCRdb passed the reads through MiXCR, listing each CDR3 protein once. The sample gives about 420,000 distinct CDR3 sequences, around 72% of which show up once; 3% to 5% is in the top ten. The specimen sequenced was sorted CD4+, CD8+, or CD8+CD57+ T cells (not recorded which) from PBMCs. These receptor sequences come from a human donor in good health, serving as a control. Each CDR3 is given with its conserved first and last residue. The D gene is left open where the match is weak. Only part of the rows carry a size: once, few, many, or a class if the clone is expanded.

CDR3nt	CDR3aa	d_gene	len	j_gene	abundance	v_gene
TGCAGTGCAGTGGGGGGTACTCAAGAGAAAGCTTTCTTT	CSAVGGTQEKAFF	-	13	TRBJ1-1	-	TRBV20-1
TGTGCCATCAGTCGGGGGCAGGGAGAGAATTCACCCCTCCACTTT	CAISRGQGENSPLHF	-	15	TRBJ1-6	few	TRBV10-3
TGTGCCTGGAGTTACAGGGCTGCGGATGGCTACACCTTC	CAWSYRAADGYTF	-	13	TRBJ1-2	many	TRBV30
TGTGCCAGCAGCTCCTCACTAGGGACAGGGGTGGGAGGGACGCAGTATTTT	CASSSSLGTGVGGTQYF	TRBD1	17	TRBJ2-3	-	TRBV7-8
TGTGCCAGCAGTTACAGGGGTATTCAATCAGACCCAGCATGCTGCACCTTC	CASSYRGIQSDPACCTF	-	17	TRBJ1-2	-	TRBV6-7
TGTGCCAGCAGTATCGACAGGGACTATGGCTACACCTTC	CASSIDRDYGYTF	TRBD1	13	TRBJ1-2	few	TRBV27
TGTGCCAGCAGAGGAGGATCCAGAAATGAGCAGTACTTC	CASRGGSRNEQYF	-	13	TRBJ2-7	-	TRBV7-8
TGTGCCAGCAGTGAAATCGGGGAGGCGGATGGCTACACCTTC	CASSEIGEADGYTF	-	14	TRBJ1-2	few	TRBV6-1
TGCGCCAGCAGCCCTGGACAGACCCAGGACTTCACGTTC	CASSPGQTQDFTF	-	13	TRBJ1-2	-	TRBV7-6
TGTGCCAGCAGCGCGCAAGCAATGAGCAATCAGCCCCAGCATTTT	CASSAQAMSNQPQHF	-	15	TRBJ1-5	-	TRBV7-3